The clone carrying this T cell receptor (beta chain) was seen many times. Antigen specificity is unknown. CDR3 length: 15 amino acids. With 6 bases clipped from V and 7 bases from J, the junction kept 8 bases outside the gene matches. The data stem from a study of neurological immune-mediated disorders. About the study: The roughly 34 patients with multiple sclerosis comprised some 30 relapsing-remitting cases and 3 secondary progressive cases.

The making of cDNA relied on 5'RACE with 10-nucleotide random UMIs. Via MiXCR, TCRdb re-called the 5' RACE reads, giving one row per CDR3 protein. The table lists roughly 100,000 distinct CDR3 sequences, 3.5% to 4% of them singletons. Findings and limits, study-wide: None of the CDR3 amino acid sequences of expanded clones recurred across subjects, suggesting private repertoires in all groups.

The material sequenced was PBMCs. This clonotype was sampled from a woman younger than 35 with multiple sclerosis. V and J are TRBV12-3 or TRBV12-4 and TRBJ2-2; 10 nucleotides line up with TRBD1. CDR3: CASSPTGGAGGELFF. The CDR3 coding sequence is TGTGCCAGCAGCCCGACAGGGGGCGCCGGCGGGGAGCTGTTTTTT.